The next 11 T cell receptor beta chains were all read from a single sample in a study of blood T cell repertoires in COVID-19. The method was immunoSEQ multiplex PCR; TCRdb's version includes in-frame clones alone and lacks a portion of them. The table shows some 120,000 clones, with roughly 85% occurring only once. The sequencing input was peripheral blood. The receptors were sampled from a woman of 80 years or more with COVID-19, enrolled during active disease.

The V call is TRBV5-6, the J call TRBJ2-1; 9 positions agree with TRBD2. This CDR3 is built from 15 residues. Germline CDR1 reads SGHDT; CDR2 reads YYEEEE. The V gene end was trimmed by 2 bases and the J gene end by 7 bases; junction bases not matched to a gene: 7. CDR3 sequence reads: CASSFIAGVGNEQFF. In nucleotides, the CDR3 is TGTGCCAGCAGCTTCATAGCGGGAGTAGGGAATGAGCAGTTCTTC.

The sample holds one count of this clone. The CDR3 loop is CASSSATTGYPSEQYF. Written as DNA, the CDR3 is TGTGCCAGCAGCTCCGCGACGACAGGTTACCCGTCCGAGCAGTACTTC. This chain uses TRBV7-8 with TRBJ2-7; TRBD1 might be the D (6 bases). Germline V gene lookup returns CDR1 SGHVS and CDR2 FQNEAQ. The CDR3 is made up of 16 amino acids. The V end was cut by 4 bases, the J end by 6 bases, with 22 bases between.

This chain joins TRBV11-3 and TRBJ2-3; 7 bases agree with TRBD2. The V gene end was trimmed by 3 bases and the J gene end by 4 bases; junction bases not matched to a gene: 1. Germline V CDR1 and CDR2: SGHNT, YENEEA. The CDR3 has 13 residues. The CDR3 DNA reads TGTGCCAGCAGCTTCGCGGGAGCAGATACGCAGTATTTT. Protein: CASSFAGADTQYF. Filled out from reference TRBV11-3 and TRBJ2-3, the complete variable domain reads EAGVVQSPRYKIIEKKQPVAFWCNPISGHNTLYWYLQNLGQGPELLIRYENEEAVDDSQLPKDRFSAERLKGVDSTLKIQPAELGDSAVYLCASSFAGADTQYFGPGTRLTVL.

The V and J genes are TRBV7-9 and TRBJ2-3; D ambiguous. This CDR3 has 12 residues. Germline V gene sequence: CDR1 SEHNR, CDR2 FQNEAQ (reference sequence). Trimming left V 3 bases short and J 6 bases short, with 7 bases between. The CDR3 reads CASSFSWDTQYF. In nucleotides, the CDR3 is TGTGCCAGCAGCTTCAGTTGGGATACGCAGTATTTT.

This rearrangement joins TRBV28 to TRBJ1-5, with no clear D. V was pared by 6 bases and J by 2 bases, with 11 bases between. Germline-derived CDR1 and CDR2 are MDHEN and SYDVKM. CDR3 length equals 14 residues. This chain's CDR3 is CASRYWSGNQPQHF. CDR3 in DNA: TGTGCCAGCAGATATTGGAGTGGCAATCAGCCCCAGCATTTT.

V gene TRBV5-1 combines with J gene TRBJ2-7, with D perhaps matching TRBD1 (6 bases). The CDR3 has 13 amino acids. Germline V gives CDR1 SGHRS, CDR2 YFSETQ. V was pared by 4 bases and J by 4 bases, with 12 bases between. CDR3: CASSEQGLYEQYF. The CDR3 nucleotides are TGCGCCAGCAGCGAACAGGGTTTGTACGAGCAGTACTTC.

The chain joins TRBV14 to TRBJ1-2, with a weak D call TRBD1 (5 bases). The CDR3 runs 15 residues. The V end lost 4 bases, the J end lost 0 bases, and 12 bases lay between the germline ends. The V gene's germline CDR1 is SGHDN and CDR2 FVKESK. CDR3 bases: TGTGCCAGCAGCCTGATCGGACACTCTAACTATGGCTACACCTTC. Its protein is CASSLIGHSNYGYTF.

On this clone itself: Other DNA sequences in this specimen translate into the identical CDR3. The chain has TRBV12-3 or TRBV12-4 and TRBJ2-5; D is possibly TRBD2 (6 bases). Trimming removed 3 bases at V and 5 bases at J, with 10 bases between. The CDR3 is made up of 13 amino acids. The CDR3 DNA reads TGTGCCAGCAGTTTGTCGGGGGTCGAGACCCAGTACTTC. As protein: CASSLSGVETQYF.

This rearrangement joins TRBV28 to TRBJ1-1; D is undetermined. The CDR3 spans 14 residues. The V gene lost 2 bases and the J gene lost 0 bases, with 7 bases spanning the gap. CDR1 MDHEN and CDR2 SYDVKM come from the germline V gene. The chain's CDR3 is CASSLSQMNTEAFF. In nucleotides, the CDR3 is TGTGCCAGCAGTTTAAGCCAAATGAACACTGAAGCTTTCTTT.

The rearrangement joins TRBV7-9 to TRBJ2-1; D possibly corresponds to TRBD2 (7 bases). The CDR3 is 15 residues long. Germline V gene sequence: CDR1 SEHNR, CDR2 FQNEAQ (reference sequence). Between the trimmed V and J ends, which lost 5 bases and 5 bases, there was a span of 16 bases. CDR3 protein: CASSQQGGGNNEQFF. Written as DNA, the CDR3 is TGTGCCAGCAGCCAACAGGGCGGGGGAAACAATGAGCAGTTCTTC.

This clone was seen just once. The V gene is TRBV18, the J gene TRBJ2-1, with D possibly TRBD1 on 6 matching bases. This CDR3 has 14 amino acids. V lost 3 bases, J lost 6 bases, and 12 bases lay in between. The germline gives CDR1 KGHSH, CDR2 LQKENI. CDR3 sequence reads: CASSPASQGNEQFF. CDR3 nucleotides: TGTGCCAGCTCACCCGCCTCACAGGGCAATGAGCAGTTCTTC.